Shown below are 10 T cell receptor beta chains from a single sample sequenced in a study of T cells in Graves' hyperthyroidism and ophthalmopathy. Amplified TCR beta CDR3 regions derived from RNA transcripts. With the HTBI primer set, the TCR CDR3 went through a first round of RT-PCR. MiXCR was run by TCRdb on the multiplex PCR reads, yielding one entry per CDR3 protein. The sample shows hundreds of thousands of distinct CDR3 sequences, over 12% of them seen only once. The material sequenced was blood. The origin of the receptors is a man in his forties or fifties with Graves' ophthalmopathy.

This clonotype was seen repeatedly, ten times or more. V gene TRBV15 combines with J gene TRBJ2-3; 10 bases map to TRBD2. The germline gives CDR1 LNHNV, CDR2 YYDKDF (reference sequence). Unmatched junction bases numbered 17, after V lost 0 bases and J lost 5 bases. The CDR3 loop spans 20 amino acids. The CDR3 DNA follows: TGTGCCACCAGCAGAGATTACGCTAGCGGGGGATTTCCCGGGGGAGATACGCAGTATTTT. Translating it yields CATSRDYASGGFPGGDTQYF.

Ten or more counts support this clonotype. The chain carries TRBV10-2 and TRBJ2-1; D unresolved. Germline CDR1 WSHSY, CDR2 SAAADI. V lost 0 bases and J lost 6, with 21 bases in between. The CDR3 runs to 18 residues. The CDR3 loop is CASSESKALVHMSNEQFF. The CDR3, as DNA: TGCGCCAGCAGTGAGTCGAAGGCCCTAGTCCATATGTCCAATGAGCAGTTCTTC.

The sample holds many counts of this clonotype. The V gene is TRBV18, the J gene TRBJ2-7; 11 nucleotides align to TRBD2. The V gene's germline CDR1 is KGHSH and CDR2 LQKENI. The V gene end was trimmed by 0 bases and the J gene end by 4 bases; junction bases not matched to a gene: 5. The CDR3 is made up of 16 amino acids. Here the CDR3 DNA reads TGTGCCAGCTCACCACCGGGACTAGCGGATGTGTACGAGCAGTACTTC. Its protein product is CASSPPGLADVYEQYF.

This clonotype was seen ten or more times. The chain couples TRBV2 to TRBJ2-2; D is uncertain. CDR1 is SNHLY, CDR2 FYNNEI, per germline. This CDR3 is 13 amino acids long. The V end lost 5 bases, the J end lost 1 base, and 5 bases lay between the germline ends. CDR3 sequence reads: CASSPVNTGELFF. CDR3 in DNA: TGTGCCAGCAGTCCAGTGAACACCGGGGAGCTGTTTTTT. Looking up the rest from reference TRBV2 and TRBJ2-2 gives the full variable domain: EPEVTQTPSHQVTQMGQEVILRCVPISNHLYFYWYRQILGQKVEFLVSFYNNEISEKSEIFDDQFSVERPDGSNFTLKIRSTKLEDSAMYFCASSPVNTGELFFGEGSRLTVL.

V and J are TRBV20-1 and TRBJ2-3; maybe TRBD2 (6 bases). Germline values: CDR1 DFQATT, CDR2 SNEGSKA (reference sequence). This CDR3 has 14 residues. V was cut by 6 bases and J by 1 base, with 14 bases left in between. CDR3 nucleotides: TGCAGTGCGCATGTTGCGGGGCGCACAGATACGCAGTATTTT. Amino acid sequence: CSAHVAGRTDTQYF.

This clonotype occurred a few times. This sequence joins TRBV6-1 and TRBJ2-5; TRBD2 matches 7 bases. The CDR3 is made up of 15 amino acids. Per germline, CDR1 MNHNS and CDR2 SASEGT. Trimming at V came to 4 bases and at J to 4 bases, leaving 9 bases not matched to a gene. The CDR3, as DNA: TGTGCCAGCAGTGTTGGCGGGAGTATCGTAGAGACCCAGTACTTC. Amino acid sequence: CASSVGGSIVETQYF.

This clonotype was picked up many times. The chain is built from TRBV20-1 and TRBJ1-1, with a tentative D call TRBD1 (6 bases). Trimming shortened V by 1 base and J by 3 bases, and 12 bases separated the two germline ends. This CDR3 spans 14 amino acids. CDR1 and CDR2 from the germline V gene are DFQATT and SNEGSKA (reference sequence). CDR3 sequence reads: CSARAGAGDTEAFF. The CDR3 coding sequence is TGCAGTGCTAGAGCGGGGGCCGGGGACACTGAAGCTTTCTTT.

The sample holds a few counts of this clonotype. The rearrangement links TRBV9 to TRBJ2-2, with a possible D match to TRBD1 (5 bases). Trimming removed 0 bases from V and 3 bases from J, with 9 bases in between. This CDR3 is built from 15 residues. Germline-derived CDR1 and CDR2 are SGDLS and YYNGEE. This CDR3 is CASSVEGLHTGELFF. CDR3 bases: TGTGCCAGCAGCGTAGAGGGGTTGCACACCGGGGAGCTGTTTTTT.

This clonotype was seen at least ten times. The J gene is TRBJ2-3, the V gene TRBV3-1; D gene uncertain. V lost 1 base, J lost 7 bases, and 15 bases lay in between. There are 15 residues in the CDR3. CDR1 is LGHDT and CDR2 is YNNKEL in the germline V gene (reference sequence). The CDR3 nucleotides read TGTGCCAGCAGCCAAGGGACCTTGGCTTATCATACGCAGTATTTT. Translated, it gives CASSQGTLAYHTQYF.

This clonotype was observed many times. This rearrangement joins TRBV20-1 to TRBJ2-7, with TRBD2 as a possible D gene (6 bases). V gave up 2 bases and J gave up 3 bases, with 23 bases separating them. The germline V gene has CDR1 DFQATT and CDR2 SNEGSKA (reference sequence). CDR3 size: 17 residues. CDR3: CSARTWGIGGIGYEQYF. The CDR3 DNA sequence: TGCAGTGCTAGAACCTGGGGGATAGGCGGGATTGGCTACGAGCAGTACTTC.